The 9 T cell receptor beta chains presented below share a single source sample, sequenced in a study of blood T cell repertoires in COVID-19. Assay: immunoSEQ multiplex PCR; the TCRdb copy retains only in-frame clones and omits some. The data show approximately 140,000 clones, roughly 86% seen once. The sequencing sample was made of peripheral blood. The receptors originated from a man aged 45-60 years with active or convalescent COVID-19.

The chain carries TRBV5-1 and TRBJ2-3, with 10 bases aligning to TRBD2. The CDR3 covers 16 residues. V lost 3 bases, J lost 2 bases, and 6 bases stayed unmatched. Germline-derived CDR1 and CDR2 are SGHRS and YFSETQ. Here the CDR3 reads CASSYGTSAITDTQYF. The CDR3 DNA follows: TGCGCCAGCAGCTATGGGACTAGCGCAATCACAGATACGCAGTATTTT.

The chain combines TRBV2 with TRBJ1-5, with D hard to call. The CDR3 length is 13 residues. Trimming stripped 7 bases from V and 4 bases from J, with 11 bases between. Germline V CDR1 and CDR2: SNHLY, FYNNEI. The CDR3 coding sequence is TGTGCCAGCAAGCCAACGGGAAATCAGCCCCAGCATTTT. Protein sequence: CASKPTGNQPQHF.

The rearrangement uses TRBV9 and TRBJ2-1, with D perhaps matching TRBD2 (5 bases). Germline V gene sequence: CDR1 SGDLS, CDR2 YYNGEE. CDR3 size: 14 residues. Trimming removed 2 bases at V and 8 bases at J, with 14 bases between. The CDR3 is CASSVSGSWHEQFF. CDR3 nucleotides: TGTGCCAGCAGCGTGAGTGGGAGTTGGCATGAGCAGTTCTTC.

The CDR3 loop reads CASSPPAGGETQYF. The CDR3 DNA follows: TGTGCCAGCTCACCGCCAGCGGGAGGAGAGACCCAGTACTTC. The gene calls are TRBV18 and TRBJ2-5, with 9 bases aligning to TRBD2. The CDR3 consists of 14 residues. J gave up 4 bases and V 3 bases, and 3 bases lay outside the gene matches. Germline CDR1 reads KGHSH; CDR2 reads LQKENI.

The chain recombines TRBV5-1 with TRBJ1-5; 7 bases line up with TRBD1. Losses at the gene ends were 1 base for V and 6 bases for J; bases not matched to a gene: 7. Germline-derived CDR1 and CDR2 are SGHRS and YFSETQ. The CDR3 totals 15 residues. The DNA for the CDR3 is TGCGCCAGCAGCTTGACCACAGGGGTGGGTCAGCCCCAGCATTTT. Translating gives CASSLTTGVGQPQHF.

This clone was counted once. The J gene is TRBJ1-2, the V gene TRBV4-2, with no clear D. Trimming took off 2 bases at V and 2 bases at J, with 9 bases between the two ends. CDR3 length: 14 amino acids. CDR1 and CDR2 from the germline V gene are LGHNA and YNFKEQ. CDR3 DNA: TGTGCCAGCAGCCAACTTTCGGGAAACTATGGCTACACCTTC. Encoded protein: CASSQLSGNYGYTF.

The CDR3 loop reads CASSGFSNTEAFF. CDR3 nucleotides: TGTGCCAGCAGTGGTTTTAGTAACACTGAAGCTTTCTTT. V is TRBV2 and J is TRBJ1-1, with D unclear. The CDR3 spans 13 residues. Trimming removed 4 bases at V and 2 bases at J, with 8 bases between. Germline values: CDR1 SNHLY, CDR2 FYNNEI.

This chain joins TRBV30 and TRBJ2-1; a possible D gene is TRBD2 (6 bases). Trimming took off 3 bases at V and 5 bases at J, with 20 bases between the two ends. Germline CDR1 is GTSNPN and CDR2 is SVGIG (reference sequence). This CDR3 has 16 residues. CDR3 nucleotides: TGTGCCTGGAGGAAGACCCCGGGAGAACCAAACAATGAGCAGTTCTTC. Translation gives CAWRKTPGEPNNEQFF.

The V call is TRBV6-6, the J call TRBJ2-1; 11 bases fit TRBD2. The CDR3 runs 14 residues. Germline values: CDR1 MNHNY, CDR2 SVGAGI (reference sequence). V was pared by 7 bases and J by 8 bases, with 7 bases of the junction left unmatched. The CDR3 reads CASTSTSGNYEQFF. The CDR3 region has the DNA TGTGCCAGCACCTCGACTAGCGGGAACTATGAGCAGTTCTTC.